These 32 T cell receptor beta chains were all obtained from the same sample, sequenced in a study of OX40 agonist ivuxolimab in advanced cancers. Libraries came from the immunoSEQ multiplex PCR assay. This immuneACCESS table, as held by TCRdb, lists in-frame sequences with V and J called but not all clones. Of the missing ones, under half trace to an unresolved V gene in checked studies; the others have no known cause. The sample table holds approximately 6,300 clones, of which roughly 86% were seen once. The top ten clonotypes cover around 12% of the sample. The sample in question was CD4+ or CD8+ T cells sorted from blood, obtained in a trial of the OX40 agonist ivuxolimab. These receptor sequences come from an adult with an advanced solid tumor such as melanoma, head and neck, liver or kidney cancer.

The chain recombines TRBV7-9 with TRBJ2-1, with TRBD2 identical over 13 bases. The germline CDR1 and CDR2 sequences are SEHNR and FQNEAQ (reference sequence). The CDR3 sequence is 17 residues long. Losses at the gene ends were 5 bases for V and 3 bases for J; bases not matched to a gene: 7. CDR3 sequence (DNA): TGTGCCAGCAGCCTCGGACTAGCGGGAGTAAGCTACAATGAGCAGTTCTTC. Amino acids: CASSLGLAGVSYNEQFF.

The rearrangement uses TRBV14 and TRBJ2-7, with D possibly being TRBD1 (5 bases). The V end was cut by 4 bases, the J end by 2 bases, with 9 bases between. The CDR3 contains 13 residues. Per the germline V gene, CDR1 is SGHDN and CDR2 is FVKESK. The CDR3 sequence is CASSPRTTYEQYF. CDR3 nucleotide sequence: TGTGCCAGCAGCCCTAGGACAACCTACGAGCAGTACTTC.

This chain links TRBV25-1 with TRBJ2-1; TRBD1 matches at 9 bases. The CDR3 loop spans 15 amino acids. V dropped 2 bases and J dropped 2; count of bases not matched to a gene: 1. CDR1 is MGHDK, CDR2 SYGVNS, per germline. The CDR3 sequence: CASSETGGAYNEQFF. The CDR3 DNA reads as TGTGCCAGCAGTGAAACAGGGGGCGCCTACAATGAGCAGTTCTTC.

The chain employs TRBV28 and TRBJ2-2; D ambiguous. CDR1 and CDR2 from the germline V gene are MDHEN and SYDVKM. The CDR3 spans 14 residues. V lost 2 bases and J 1 base, leaving 5 bases between the germline ends. The CDR3 region has the DNA TGTGCCAGCAGTTTACGACAGAACACCGGGGAGCTGTTTTTT. It is translated as CASSLRQNTGELFF. The entire variable domain, with the rest obtained from reference TRBV28 and TRBJ2-2, is as follows: DVKVTQSSRYLVKRTGEKVFLECVQDMDHENMFWYRQDPGLGLRLIYFSYDVKMKEKGDIPEGYSVSREKKERFSLILESASTNQTSMYLCASSLRQNTGELFFGEGSRLTVL.

The CDR3 coding sequence is TGTGCCAGCAGCAGCGGTAAGTTCCCACAAAGTCGGGCCAACGTCCTGACTTTC. As protein: CASSSGKFPQSRANVLTF. The chain uses TRBV7-8 and TRBJ2-6; the D gene is possibly TRBD2 (5 bases). Germline V CDR1 and CDR2: SGHVS, FQNEAQ. The V end was cut by 5 bases, the J end by 5 bases, with 22 bases between. This CDR3 comprises 18 residues.

The V and J genes are TRBV6-1 and TRBJ2-5; tentative D call: TRBD1 (6 bases). V was trimmed by 3 bases and J by 2 bases, leaving 25 bases between them. CDR1 and CDR2 (germline): MNHNS, SASEGT. The CDR3 totals 19 residues. CDR3 nucleotides: TGTGCCAGCAGTGATTTTCCAGGGGAACATATACTTCAACAAGAGACCCAGTACTTC. As protein: CASSDFPGEHILQQETQYF.

V gene TRBV5-4 combines with J gene TRBJ2-7; 9 positions match TRBD2. In germline, CDR1 is SGHNT, CDR2 YYREEE (reference sequence). The trim removed 4 bases at V and 2 bases at J, leaving 10 bases unmatched. The CDR3 runs 16 residues. The CDR3 DNA sequence: TGTGCCAGCAGCACCACTGCGGGAGGGCCGACCTACGAGCAGTACTTC. As protein: CASSTTAGGPTYEQYF.

The V gene is TRBV19, the J gene TRBJ2-5; D perhaps matches TRBD2 (6 bases). The CDR3 sequence is 16 residues long. V was pared by 5 bases and J by 0 bases, with 16 bases between. Germline values: CDR1 LNHDA, CDR2 SQIVND (reference sequence). The CDR3 spells CASSPRSGLYQETQYF. The CDR3 DNA reads TGTGCCAGTAGTCCCCGTAGCGGATTGTACCAAGAGACCCAGTACTTC. The full variable domain, with the rest looked up from reference TRBV19 and TRBJ2-5, is DGGITQSPKYLFRKEGQNVTLSCEQNLNHDAMYWYRQDPGQGLRLIYYSQIVNDFQKGDIAEGYSVSREKKESFPLTVTSAQKNPTAFYLCASSPRSGLYQETQYFGPGTRLLVL.

The V call is TRBV28, the J call TRBJ1-5; D call uncertain. Between the trimmed V and J ends, which lost 8 bases and 4 bases, there was a span of 15 bases. This CDR3 region has 14 residues. The germline V gene encodes CDR1 MDHEN and CDR2 SYDVKM. The chain's CDR3 is CASSIMGMNQPQHF. In DNA, the CDR3 is TGTGCCAGCTCCATTATGGGAATGAATCAGCCCCAGCATTTT. The full variable domain, rest sourced from reference TRBV28 and TRBJ1-5, is DVKVTQSSRYLVKRTGEKVFLECVQDMDHENMFWYRQDPGLGLRLIYFSYDVKMKEKGDIPEGYSVSREKKERFSLILESASTNQTSMYLCASSIMGMNQPQHFGDGTRLSIL.

This sequence joins TRBV7-2 and TRBJ2-3; no definite D call. The ends were cut back, 0 bases at V and 5 bases at J, with 9 bases in the middle. The CDR3 is 14 residues long. Germline V gives CDR1 SGHTA, CDR2 FQGNSA. DNA of the CDR3: TGTGCCAGCAGCTTAGCGGTGTGGGTAGATACGCAGTATTTT. Amino acid sequence: CASSLAVWVDTQYF.

The chain joins TRBV4-1 to TRBJ2-7; maybe TRBD1 (6 bases). CDR3 length: 18 amino acids. Germline V lookup: CDR1 MGHRA, CDR2 YSYEKL. V was shortened by 3 bases and J by 5 bases, with 26 bases between the two germline ends. The CDR3 nucleotides are TGCGCCAGCAGCCATACTCCAATCGGGGACACGGCCGCGGACGAGCAGTACTTC. Amino acid sequence: CASSHTPIGDTAADEQYF.

J is TRBJ2-7 and V is TRBV18, with D maybe TRBD2 (5 bases). Deletions cut 3 bases from V and 1 base from J, with 7 bases between. CDR1 and CDR2 (germline): KGHSH, LQKENI. CDR3 size: 13 residues. The CDR3 bases are TGTGCCAGCTCACCGGGGAGATCCTACGAGCAGTACTTC. Encoded protein: CASSPGRSYEQYF.

This chain uses TRBV30 with TRBJ1-5; tentatively, D is TRBD1 (5 bases). V lost 0 bases to trimming and J lost 7 bases, with 10 bases between them. Looked up from germline, CDR1 is GTSNPN and CDR2 is SVGIG (reference sequence). CDR3 length equals 13 residues. CDR3 coding DNA: TGTGCCTGGAGTGTAGGGGAGGGCCAGCCCCAGCATTTT. Translated, it gives CAWSVGEGQPQHF.

This clone was detected only a few times. CDR3 nucleotides: TGTGCCAGCAGCTGGAGGAGGACTGAAGCTTTCTTT. This codes for CASSWRRTEAFF. The chain combines TRBV5-4 with TRBJ1-1; D call uncertain. CDR3 length: 12 residues. Germline V lookup: CDR1 SGHNT, CDR2 YYREEE (reference sequence). Trimming cost V 3 bases and J 5 bases, with 8 bases left between them.

This clone was detected a few times. This CDR3 is CASSQGIRDEQFF. CDR3 bases: TGTGCCAGCAGCCAAGGGATTAGGGATGAGCAGTTCTTC. The chain has TRBV14 and TRBJ2-1; D is unresolved. Germline CDR1 and CDR2: SGHDN and FVKESK. The CDR3 runs to 13 residues. Trimming shortened V by 1 base and J by 8 bases, and 9 bases separated the two germline ends.

This sequence joins TRBV6-5 and TRBJ2-5; D is ambiguous. Gene TRBJ2-7 matches the end of the DNA better, so the J call may be wrong. From germline, CDR1 is MNHEY and CDR2 SVGAGI. This CDR3 is 13 amino acids long. In DNA form, the CDR3 reads TGTGCCAGCGCTCCCAGTGGCGGCCGCGAGCAGTACTTC. It codes for CASAPSGGREQYF.

This rearrangement joins TRBV11-2 to TRBJ2-6; 7 bases are shared with TRBD1. With V trimmed by 4 bases and J by 4 bases, 13 bases remained unmatched. This CDR3 spans 18 amino acids. In germline, CDR1 is SGHAT, CDR2 FQNNGV. CDR3 in DNA: TGTGCCAGCAGCTCCCCGGGACAGCGTTCGTCAGGGGCCAACGTCCTGACTTTC. Protein sequence: CASSSPGQRSSGANVLTF.

This rearrangement joins TRBV7-9 to TRBJ2-2; no firm D call. The length of the CDR3 is 11 residues. Deletions cut 5 bases from V and 10 bases from J, with 8 bases between. Germline V gene data show CDR1 as SEHNR and CDR2 as FQNEAQ (reference sequence). The CDR3 nucleotides are TGTGCCAGCAGCCCCTGGGAGGAGCTGTTTTTT. It is translated as CASSPWEELFF.

J is TRBJ2-3 and V is TRBV5-6; D may be TRBD1 (6 bases). V was clipped by 3 bases and J by 2 bases, with 10 bases between them. The CDR3 is 14 amino acids. Per the germline V gene, CDR1 is SGHDT and CDR2 is YYEEEE. The CDR3, as DNA: TGTGCCAGCAGCTGGCCAGGGGCCACAGATACGCAGTATTTT. Translating gives CASSWPGATDTQYF.

CDR3 protein: CASSSQRGTDTQYF. The DNA for the CDR3 is TGTGCCAGCAGCTCCCAGCGGGGCACAGATACGCAGTATTTT. The gene calls are TRBV9 and TRBJ2-3, with a tentative D call TRBD2 (6 bases). The CDR3 has 14 residues. Looked up from germline, CDR1 is SGDLS and CDR2 is YYNGEE. The ends were cut back, 4 bases at V and 1 base at J, with 10 bases in the middle.

J is TRBJ2-3 and V is TRBV11-2; D may be TRBD2 (6 bases). The CDR3 is 15 residues long. Trimming left V 3 bases short and J 4 bases short, with 14 bases between. Per germline, CDR1 SGHAT and CDR2 FQNNGV. CDR3: CASSFGGGYSDTQYF. CDR3 sequence (DNA): TGTGCCAGCAGCTTTGGGGGAGGCTATTCAGATACGCAGTATTTT.

This clone has more than one count but fewer than ten. V is TRBV7-9 and J is TRBJ2-2; 11 nucleotides match TRBD1. CDR3 length equals 17 residues. Germline V lookup: CDR1 SEHNR, CDR2 FQNEAQ (reference sequence). V lost 1 base, J lost 3 bases, and 4 bases stayed unmatched. The CDR3 DNA sequence: TGTGCCAGCAGCTTAGAGGGACAGGGGGAAGACACCGGGGAGCTGTTTTTT. Translation gives CASSLEGQGEDTGELFF.

The V gene is TRBV27, the J gene TRBJ2-1; 13 bases are a match to TRBD2. The CDR3 sequence is 17 residues long. V gave up 4 bases and J gave up 6 bases; unmatched junction bases: 9. Germline lookup yields CDR1 MNHEY and CDR2 SMNVEV (reference sequence). The CDR3 bases are TGTGCCAGCAGTTCCCGGACTAGCGGGGGTATCTCCAATGAGCAGTTCTTC. Its protein product is CASSSRTSGGISNEQFF.

This chain connects TRBV5-1 to TRBJ2-1, with a weak D call TRBD2 (6 bases). Trimming shortened V by 0 bases and J by 1 base, and 8 bases separated the two germline ends. Germline CDR1 is SGHRS and CDR2 is YFSETQ. The CDR3 loop spans 15 amino acids. CDR3 DNA: TGCGCCAGCAGCTTGGGGACTACTTCCTACAATGAGCAGTTCTTC. It translates to CASSLGTTSYNEQFF. Variable domain in full (rest from reference TRBV5-1 and TRBJ2-1): KAGVTQTPRYLIKTRGQQVTLSCSPISGHRSVSWYQQTPGQGLQFLFEYFSETQRNKGNFPGRFSGRQFSNSRSEMNVSTLELGDSALYLCASSLGTTSYNEQFFGPGTRLTVL.

The CDR3, as DNA: TGTGCCAGCAGCTTCAGCGGGGGGCACACAGATACGCAGTATTTT. Amino acid sequence: CASSFSGGHTDTQYF. The genes are TRBV11-2 and TRBJ2-3, with 9 bases aligning to TRBD2. The CDR3 has 15 residues. J gave up 2 bases and V 3 bases, and 3 bases lay outside the gene matches. CDR1 SGHAT and CDR2 FQNNGV come from the germline V gene.

The CDR3 DNA is TGTGCCAGCAGCGGGTGGGGGGGCTACAATGAGCAGTTCTTC. As protein: CASSGWGGYNEQFF. J is TRBJ2-1 and V is TRBV9; 7 positions match TRBD2. Per germline, CDR1 SGDLS and CDR2 YYNGEE. This CDR3 is 14 amino acids long. The V segment lost 3 bases and the J segment 3 bases; nucleotides outside the gene matches: 3.

The CDR3 spells CASSLWNTEAFF. CDR3 in DNA: TGTGCCAGCAGTTTGTGGAACACTGAAGCTTTCTTT. The V gene is TRBV28, the J gene TRBJ1-1, with no clear D. This CDR3 is 12 amino acids long. Germline lookup yields CDR1 MDHEN and CDR2 SYDVKM. Trimming stripped 3 bases from V and 1 base from J, with 3 bases between.

The V call is TRBV4-1, the J call TRBJ2-6, with D tentatively TRBD1 (5 bases). From germline, CDR1 is MGHRA and CDR2 YSYEKL. Trimming stripped 0 bases from V and 1 base from J, with 13 bases between. The CDR3 length is 18 residues. As DNA, the CDR3 is TGCGCCAGCAGCCAAGATCGGGCCAGACAGTCTGGGGCCAACGTCCTGACTTTC. Amino acid sequence: CASSQDRARQSGANVLTF.

The chain carries TRBV5-1 and TRBJ2-5, with D uncertain. V was pared by 0 bases and J by 0 bases, with 9 bases between. Per germline, CDR1 SGHRS and CDR2 YFSETQ. The CDR3 runs 15 residues. The CDR3, as DNA: TGCGCCAGCAGCTTGGAAGTGCCGTACCAAGAGACCCAGTACTTC. Amino acids: CASSLEVPYQETQYF.

The chain links TRBV4-1 to TRBJ1-2, with D perhaps TRBD1 (5 bases). Between the trimmed V and J ends, which lost 0 bases and 2 bases, there was a span of 16 bases. The CDR3 spans 17 residues. CDR1 is MGHRA, CDR2 YSYEKL, per germline. DNA of the CDR3: TGCGCCAGCAGCCAAGAACCCCCAGGGAACTTCAACTATGGCTACACCTTC. Its protein product is CASSQEPPGNFNYGYTF.

The V call is TRBV29-1, the J call TRBJ2-1; the D gene is possibly TRBD1 (6 bases). Germline V gene lookup returns CDR1 SQVTM and CDR2 ANQGSEA. V dropped 7 bases and J dropped 2 bases, with 6 bases sitting between them. This CDR3 region has 11 residues. Written as DNA, the CDR3 is TGCAGCGGGACAGCCTACAATGAGCAGTTCTTC. It yields the protein CSGTAYNEQFF.

This clone came up a few times. The same CDR3 is also encoded by other DNA sequences in this sample. The chain combines TRBV10-3 with TRBJ1-1; TRBD1 might be the D (5 bases). The V gene's germline CDR1 is ENHRY and CDR2 SYGVKD. The CDR3 extends over 17 amino acids. V lost 7 bases to trimming and J lost 1 base, with 22 bases between them. The DNA for the CDR3 is TGTGCCATCACCGAAGGTCAGGGTGGGGTAGGGAACACTGAAGCTTTCTTT. Its protein is CAITEGQGGVGNTEAFF.